Shown below are 16 T cell receptor beta chains from a single sample sequenced in a study of blood T cell repertoires in COVID-19. Sequenced by immunoSEQ multiplex PCR; TCRdb stores in-frame clones only, minus some. The profile shows 230,000 or so clones, roughly 87% of them singletons. Specimen: peripheral blood. These receptors came from a man aged 35 to 55 with active or convalescent COVID-19.

The chain recombines TRBV5-1 with TRBJ1-2; TRBD1 is a possible D gene (6 bases). This CDR3 has 15 residues. CDR1 and CDR2 (germline): SGHRS, YFSETQ. V was trimmed by 3 bases and J by 4 bases, leaving 16 bases between them. The CDR3 DNA sequence: TGCGCCAGCAGCTCCCGCAGGGGATCGGGCTATGGCTACACCTTC. Its protein is CASSSRRGSGYGYTF.

The chain employs TRBV29-1 and TRBJ1-2; D is perhaps TRBD1 (6 bases). The CDR3 has 12 residues. V was cut by 7 bases and J by 0 bases, with 9 bases left in between. In germline, CDR1 is SQVTM, CDR2 ANQGSEA. The CDR3 nucleotides read TGCAGCGGCGGACAGTCTAACTATGGCTACACCTTC. Translation: CSGGQSNYGYTF.

The rearrangement links TRBV7-2 to TRBJ1-2, with TRBD1 as a possible D gene (5 bases). The ends were cut back, 3 bases at V and 4 bases at J, with 9 bases in the middle. This CDR3 contains 13 residues. The V gene's germline CDR1 is SGHTA and CDR2 FQGNSA. The CDR3 reads CASSLSGLYGYTF. Here the CDR3 DNA reads TGTGCCAGCAGCTTGTCAGGGCTCTATGGCTACACCTTC.

The chain uses TRBV28 and TRBJ2-2; 10 nucleotides match TRBD2. The CDR3 runs to 14 residues. J gave up 4 bases and V 8 bases, and 4 bases lay outside the gene matches. Germline CDR1 MDHEN, CDR2 SYDVKM. The CDR3 nucleotides are TGTGCCAGCGGGTTAGCGGGAGGCACCGGGGAGCTGTTTTTT. This translates into CASGLAGGTGELFF.

The chain employs TRBV29-1 and TRBJ2-7; 7 positions match TRBD2. The CDR3 spans 14 residues. The germline gives CDR1 SQVTM, CDR2 ANQGSEA. Trimming removed 5 bases from V and 3 bases from J; junction bases left unmatched: 10. This chain's CDR3 is CSVSQGGVVYEQYF. CDR3 DNA sequence: TGCAGCGTTTCCCAGGGAGGGGTAGTCTACGAGCAGTACTTC.

As DNA, the CDR3 is TGCGCCAGCAGCCAAGATCCTAGCGGAAGCACAGATACGCAGTATTTT. Residues: CASSQDPSGSTDTQYF. The rearrangement joins TRBV4-1 to TRBJ2-3; 7 bases fit TRBD2. There are 16 residues in the CDR3. The trim removed 0 bases at V and 0 bases at J, leaving 3 bases unmatched. Germline CDR1 MGHRA, CDR2 YSYEKL.

The rearrangement uses TRBV5-1 and TRBJ2-5; tentatively, D is TRBD2 (5 bases). Germline CDR1 and CDR2: SGHRS and YFSETQ. There are 15 residues in the CDR3. Trimming shortened V by 3 bases and J by 4 bases, and 16 bases separated the two germline ends. This CDR3 is CASSWGNGGGETQYF. The CDR3 DNA reads as TGCGCCAGCAGCTGGGGAAATGGCGGAGGAGAGACCCAGTACTTC.

The V call is TRBV7-8, the J call TRBJ1-5, with D perhaps matching TRBD1 (5 bases). Trimming stripped 3 bases from V and 7 bases from J, with 7 bases between. This CDR3 has 12 amino acids. CDR1 SGHVS and CDR2 FQNEAQ come from the germline V gene. The CDR3 loop reads CASSLQGQPQHF. Here the CDR3 DNA reads TGTGCCAGCAGCTTGCAGGGACAGCCCCAGCATTTT.

The rearrangement joins TRBV18 to TRBJ2-3, with a weak D call TRBD2 (6 bases). Germline assignment: CDR1 KGHSH and CDR2 LQKENI. This CDR3 spans 16 amino acids. The ends were cut back, 2 bases at V and 0 bases at J, with 12 bases in the middle. CDR3 bases: TGTGCCAGCTCACCAATAGCGGCAACTAGCACAGATACGCAGTATTTT. The encoded protein is CASSPIAATSTDTQYF.

This chain uses TRBV19 with TRBJ1-1, with D perhaps matching TRBD1 (6 bases). Trimming left V 3 bases short and J 1 base short, with 12 bases between. The CDR3 has 15 amino acids. Germline CDR1 and CDR2: LNHDA and SQIVND (reference sequence). CDR3 DNA: TGTGCCAGTAGTATTTATCAGGGGAGGAACACTGAAGCTTTCTTT. Translation gives CASSIYQGRNTEAFF.

The chain is built from TRBV28 and TRBJ1-3; tentative D call: TRBD1 (6 bases). Germline V gene data show CDR1 as MDHEN and CDR2 as SYDVKM. This CDR3 region has 15 residues. With 1 base removed from V and 4 bases from J, the gap between germline ends came to 11 bases. The CDR3 region has the DNA TGTGCCAGCAGTTTATTGGGGGGGCAAGGAAACACCATATATTTT. It codes for CASSLLGGQGNTIYF.

This clone was observed a single time. CDR3 nucleotide sequence: TGTGCCAGCGCCCAATGGGCGTCAGCTTACTCTGGGGCCAACGTCCTGACTTTC. Translating gives CASAQWASAYSGANVLTF. The chain recombines TRBV5-5 with TRBJ2-6, with no clear D. The CDR3 loop spans 18 amino acids. Trimming cost V 7 bases and J 0 bases, with 20 bases left between them. Germline V gene data show CDR1 as SGHKS and CDR2 as YYEKEE (reference sequence).

The CDR3 region is CASSLAYEQFF. DNA for the CDR3: TGTGCCAGCAGCTTAGCCTATGAGCAGTTCTTC. The V call is TRBV11-2, the J call TRBJ2-1; unclear D gene. Trimming took 1 base from V and 8 from J, leaving 3 bases between them. This CDR3 is 11 amino acids long. Per the germline V gene, CDR1 is SGHAT and CDR2 is FQNNGV.

This rearrangement joins TRBV28 to TRBJ2-2; D gene unclear. With 3 bases removed from V and 0 bases from J, the gap between germline ends came to 8 bases. CDR3 length: 15 amino acids. Germline CDR1 is MDHEN and CDR2 is SYDVKM. Written as DNA, the CDR3 is TGTGCCAGCAGTTTGATTCCTACGAACACCGGGGAGCTGTTTTTT. This sequence encodes CASSLIPTNTGELFF.

The CDR3 spells CATSDPSGTAGRETQYF. As DNA, the CDR3 is TGTGCCACCAGTGACCCAAGCGGGACGGCCGGTCGGGAGACCCAGTACTTC. The J gene is TRBJ2-5, the V gene TRBV24-1; TRBD2 aligns across 7 bases. The CDR3 extends over 17 amino acids. Germline loops: CDR1 KGHDR, CDR2 SFDVKD. Germline trimming cut 4 bases from V and 5 bases from J; bases unmatched to any gene: 15.

The chain combines TRBV19 with TRBJ2-7; 11 nucleotides align to TRBD1. CDR1 LNHDA and CDR2 SQIVND come from the germline V gene (reference sequence). The V and J ends lost 5 bases and 2 bases, in that order; junction bases with no gene match: 8. This CDR3 has 16 amino acids. The CDR3 sequence is CASSAIWDRGTYEQYF. The DNA for the CDR3 is TGTGCCAGTAGTGCCATCTGGGACAGGGGGACCTACGAGCAGTACTTC.